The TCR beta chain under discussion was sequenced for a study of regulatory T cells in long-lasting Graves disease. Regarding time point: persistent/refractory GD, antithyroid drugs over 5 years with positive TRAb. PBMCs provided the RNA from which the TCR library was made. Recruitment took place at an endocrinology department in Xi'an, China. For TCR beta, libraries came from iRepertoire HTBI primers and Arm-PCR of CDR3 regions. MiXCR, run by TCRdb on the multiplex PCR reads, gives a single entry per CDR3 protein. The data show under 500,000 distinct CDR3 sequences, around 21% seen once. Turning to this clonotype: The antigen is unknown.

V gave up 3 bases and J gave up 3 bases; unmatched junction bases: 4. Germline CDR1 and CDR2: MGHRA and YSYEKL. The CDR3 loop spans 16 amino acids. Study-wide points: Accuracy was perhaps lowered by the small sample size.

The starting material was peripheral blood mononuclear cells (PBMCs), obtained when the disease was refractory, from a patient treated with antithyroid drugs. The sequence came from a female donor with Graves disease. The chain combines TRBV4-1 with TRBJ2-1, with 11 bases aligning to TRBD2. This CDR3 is CASSHQTSGIYNEQFF. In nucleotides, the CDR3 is TGCGCCAGCAGCCACCAGACTAGCGGGATCTACAATGAGCAGTTCTTC.